One and the same sample provided the 15 T cell receptor beta chains below, sequenced in a study of response to subunit inactivated influenza vaccine. TCRdb processed the RT-PCR reads anew with MiXCR; each CDR3 protein has one entry. The sample lists around 520,000 distinct CDR3 sequences, around 25% occurring once. This sample comprised CD4+ T cells sorted from PBMCs, obtained less than 6 days after vaccination. The source is a man aged 45-60 years who received an inactivated influenza vaccine.

The sample holds one count of this clonotype. V usage is TRBV15 and J usage is TRBJ2-1, with D uncertain. V lost 0 bases, J lost 10 bases, and 7 bases lay in between. The CDR3 covers 12 residues. Germline loops: CDR1 LNHNV, CDR2 YYDKDF (reference sequence). The chain's CDR3 is CATSRDHGEQFF. The CDR3 coding sequence is TGTGCCACCAGCAGAGATCACGGGGAGCAGTTCTTC.

This clonotype was seen only a few times. At one of its ends the junction is not consistent with the germline gene, which may arise from a read error. The chain joins TRBV2 to TRBJ2-7, with 9 nucleotides matching TRBD2. The CDR3 is made up of 13 amino acids. Germline values: CDR1 SNHLY, CDR2 FYNNEI. The CDR3 spells CASNPTSGSDLFF. For the CDR3, the DNA is TGTGCCAGCAACCCCACTAGCGGGTCCGACCTCTTCTTC.

The chain joins TRBV6-2 or TRBV6-3 to TRBJ2-1; D not resolved. Germline V gives CDR1 MNHEY, CDR2 SVGEGT. This CDR3 has 12 residues. V was clipped by 8 bases and J by 2 bases, with 7 bases between them. CDR3 coding DNA: TGTGCCAGCGGAGCAACCTACAATGAGCAGTTCTTC. The encoded protein is CASGATYNEQFF.

This clonotype was found once. The chain is built from TRBV10-3 and TRBJ2-2, with D perhaps TRBD2 (5 bases). Trimming removed 10 bases at V and 1 base at J, with 10 bases between. CDR1 is ENHRY and CDR2 is SYGVKD in the germline V gene. The CDR3 has 13 residues. The CDR3 DNA reads as TGTGCCACCGAAGAGGGGAACACCGGGGAGCTGTTTTTT. Amino acid sequence: CATEEGNTGELFF.

This clonotype was observed a handful of times. The chain has TRBV20-1 and TRBJ2-1, with D uncertain. From germline, CDR1 is DFQATT and CDR2 SNEGSKA (reference sequence). The CDR3 loop spans 15 amino acids. The V end was cut by 1 base, the J end by 3 bases, with 13 bases between. In DNA, the CDR3 is TGCAGTGCTAGAGTACGGCAGCTCTACTACAATGAGCAGTTCTTC. This translates into CSARVRQLYYNEQFF.

CDR3 DNA sequence: TGCAGTGCTAGAGATCTAGCTCGCACAGATACGCAGTATTTT. It yields the protein CSARDLARTDTQYF. This chain connects TRBV20-1 to TRBJ2-3; TRBD2 is a possible D gene (5 bases). Trimming shortened V by 0 bases and J by 1 base, and 8 bases separated the two germline ends. Germline V lookup: CDR1 DFQATT, CDR2 SNEGSKA (reference sequence). This CDR3 is 14 amino acids long.

The CDR3 DNA reads as TGTGCCAGCAGCCAAGATCTTGGGGGGGGCGTAGGACATGAGCAGTTCTTC. Its translation is CASSQDLGGGVGHEQFF. The chain carries TRBV3-1 and TRBJ2-1, with D possibly being TRBD2 (7 bases). Trimming removed 0 bases at V and 8 bases at J, with 20 bases between. Germline CDR1 is LGHDT and CDR2 is YNNKEL (reference sequence). CDR3 length: 17 residues.

The sample holds a few counts of this clonotype. The V call is TRBV10-3, the J call TRBJ2-1, with 12 bases fitting TRBD2. The CDR3 length is 16 residues. V shed 2 bases and J 2 bases; nucleotides not matched to a gene: 1. The germline CDR1 and CDR2 sequences are ENHRY and SYGVKD. The CDR3 here is CAISERTSGAYNEQFF. As DNA, the CDR3 is TGTGCCATCAGTGAGCGGACTAGCGGGGCCTACAATGAGCAGTTCTTC.

The rearrangement links TRBV7-9 to TRBJ1-2; D ambiguous. V gave up 4 bases and J gave up 4 bases, with 4 bases separating them. The germline CDR1 and CDR2 sequences are SEHNR and FQNEAQ (reference sequence). The CDR3 runs 11 residues. Written as DNA, the CDR3 is TGTGCCAGCAGCTCCCCCTATGGCTACACCTTC. Translated, it gives CASSSPYGYTF.

This chain uses TRBV4-3 with TRBJ2-3; 9 positions match TRBD2. After removal of 2 bases from V and 2 bases from J, the junction contained 5 bases not matched to a gene. This CDR3 comprises 16 residues. The V gene's germline CDR1 is LGHNA and CDR2 YSLEER. The DNA of the CDR3 is TGCGCCAGCAGCCAATCTAGCGGGGTACCCACAGATACGCAGTATTTT. This encodes CASSQSSGVPTDTQYF.

The chain has TRBV6-5 and TRBJ1-5; D is unclear. Germline V gives CDR1 MNHEY, CDR2 SVGAGI. This CDR3 contains 12 residues. Trimming pared 5 bases from V and 9 bases from J, leaving 11 bases between. The CDR3 coding sequence is TGTGCCAGCAGTACACCTTCGGGGCCCCAGCATTTT. Translated, it gives CASSTPSGPQHF.

In its sample, this clonotype was seen a few times. The J gene is TRBJ2-1, the V gene TRBV20-1; 14 bases align to TRBD2. With 4 bases clipped from V and 10 bases from J, the junction kept 6 bases outside the gene matches. The CDR3 loop spans 14 amino acids. The germline CDR1 and CDR2 sequences are DFQATT and SNEGSKA (reference sequence). This CDR3 is CSAISGTSGGEQFF. In nucleotides, the CDR3 is TGCAGTGCTATATCCGGGACTAGCGGGGGAGAGCAGTTCTTC.

This clonotype was observed a few times. This chain connects TRBV12-3 or TRBV12-4 to TRBJ2-4; D possibly corresponds to TRBD1 (6 bases). Trimming stripped 6 bases from V and 2 bases from J, with 11 bases between. The CDR3 has 14 residues. CDR3 coding DNA: TGTGCCAGCAGGGGGGCCGGTACCAAAAACATTCAGTACTTC. Translated, it gives CASRGAGTKNIQYF.

This clonotype was detected only a few times. V and J are TRBV4-1 and TRBJ1-2; D unresolved. V was cut by 0 bases and J by 0 bases, with 11 bases left in between. Germline V CDR1 and CDR2: MGHRA, YSYEKL. The CDR3 is 16 residues long. The CDR3 is CASSQDAAQSNYGYTF. The CDR3 nucleotides are TGCGCCAGCAGCCAAGATGCCGCCCAGTCTAACTATGGCTACACCTTC.

This clonotype has ten or more counts. The chain uses TRBV28 and TRBJ2-7; D remains unclear. Germline CDR1 and CDR2: MDHEN and SYDVKM. The CDR3 consists of 15 residues. Trimming left V 3 bases short and J 0 bases short, with 12 bases between. CDR3 in DNA: TGTGCCAGCAGTTTCTTGCGCAGGACCTCCTACGAGCAGTACTTC. Residues: CASSFLRRTSYEQYF. The full variable domain, completed using reference TRBV28 and TRBJ2-7, is DVKVTQSSRYLVKRTGEKVFLECVQDMDHENMFWYRQDPGLGLRLIYFSYDVKMKEKGDIPEGYSVSREKKERFSLILESASTNQTSMYLCASSFLRRTSYEQYFGPGTRLTVT.